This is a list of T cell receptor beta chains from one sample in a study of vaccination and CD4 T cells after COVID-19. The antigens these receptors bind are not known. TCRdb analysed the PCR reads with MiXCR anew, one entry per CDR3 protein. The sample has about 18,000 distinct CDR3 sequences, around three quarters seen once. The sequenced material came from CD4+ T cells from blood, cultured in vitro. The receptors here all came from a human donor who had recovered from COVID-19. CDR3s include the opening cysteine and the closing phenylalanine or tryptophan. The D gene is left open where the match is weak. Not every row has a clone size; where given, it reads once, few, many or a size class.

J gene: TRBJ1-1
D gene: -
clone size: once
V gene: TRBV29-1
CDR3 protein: CSVRTRPNTEAFF
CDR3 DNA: TGCAGCGTGCGAACTAGACCGAACACTGAAGCTTTCTTT

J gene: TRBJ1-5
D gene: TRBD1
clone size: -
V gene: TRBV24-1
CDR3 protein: CATSDSGTGRNNQPQHF
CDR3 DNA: TGTGCCACCAGTGATTCCGGGACAGGGCGTAACAATCAGCCCCAGCATTTT

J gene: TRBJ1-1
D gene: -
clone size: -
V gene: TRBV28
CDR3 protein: CASSFLTEAFF
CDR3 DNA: TGTGCCAGCAGCTTCCTCACTGAAGCTTTCTTT

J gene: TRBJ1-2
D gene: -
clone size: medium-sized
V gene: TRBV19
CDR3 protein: CASRRSRGGSGYTF
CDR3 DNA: TGTGCCAGTAGGAGGTCAAGGGGCGGGAGTGGCTACACCTTC

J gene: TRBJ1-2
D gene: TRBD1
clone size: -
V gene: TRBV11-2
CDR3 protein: CASSFPGGFGYTF
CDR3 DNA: TGTGCCAGCAGCTTCCCAGGGGGATTCGGCTACACCTTC

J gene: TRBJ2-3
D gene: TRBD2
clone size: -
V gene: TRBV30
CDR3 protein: CAWSVRKRGTDTQYF
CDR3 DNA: TGTGCCTGGAGTGTACGAAAGCGGGGAACAGATACGCAGTATTTT

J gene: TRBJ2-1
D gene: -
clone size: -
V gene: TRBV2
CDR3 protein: CASSLSGNEQFF
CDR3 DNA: TGTGCCAGCAGCCTTAGCGGCAATGAGCAGTTCTTC

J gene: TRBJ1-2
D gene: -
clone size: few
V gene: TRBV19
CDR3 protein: CASSRRENYGYTF
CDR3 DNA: TGTGCCAGTAGTAGGAGGGAAAACTATGGCTACACCTTC

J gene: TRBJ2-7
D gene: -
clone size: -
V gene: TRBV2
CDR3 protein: CASGPRQVLGGYF
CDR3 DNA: TGTGCCAGCGGACCAAGACAGGTCCTGGGGGGGTACTTC

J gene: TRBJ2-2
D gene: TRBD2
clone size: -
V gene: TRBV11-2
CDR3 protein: CASSPTPDWREGVDTGELFF
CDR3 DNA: TGTGCCAGCAGCCCTACCCCCGACTGGCGGGAGGGCGTCGACACCGGGGAGCTGTTTTTT

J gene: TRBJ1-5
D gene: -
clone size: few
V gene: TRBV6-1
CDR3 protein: CASSVDRSHSSNQPQHF
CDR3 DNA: TGTGCCAGCAGTGTCGACAGGTCCCACTCTAGCAATCAGCCCCAGCATTTT

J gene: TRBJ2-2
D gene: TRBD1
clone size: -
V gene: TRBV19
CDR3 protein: CASSPLLHRQGANTGELFF
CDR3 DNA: TGTGCCAGTAGTCCACTCTTACACCGACAGGGGGCGAACACCGGGGAGCTGTTTTTT

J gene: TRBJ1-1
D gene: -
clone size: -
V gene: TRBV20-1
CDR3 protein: CSASGMGTWGNTEAFF
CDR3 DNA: TGCAGTGCTAGTGGTATGGGGACGTGGGGTAACACTGAAGCTTTCTTT

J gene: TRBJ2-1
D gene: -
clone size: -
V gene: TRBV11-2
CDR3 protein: CASRGTESSYNEQFF
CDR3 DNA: TGTGCCAGCAGGGGGACCGAGAGCTCCTACAATGAGCAGTTCTTC

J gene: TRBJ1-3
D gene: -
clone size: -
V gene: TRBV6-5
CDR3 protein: CASSYDRGNTIYF
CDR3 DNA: TGTGCCAGCAGTTACGACAGGGGAAACACCATATATTTT

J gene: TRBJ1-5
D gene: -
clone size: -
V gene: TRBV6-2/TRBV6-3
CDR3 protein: CASSSGGTSNQPQHF
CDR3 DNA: TGTGCCAGCAGCTCCGGAGGGACATCCAATCAGCCCCAGCATTTT

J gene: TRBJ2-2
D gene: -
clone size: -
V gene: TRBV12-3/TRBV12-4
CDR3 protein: CASSLQVATGELFF
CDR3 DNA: TGTGCCAGCAGTTTACAGGTAGCAACTGGGGAGCTGTTTTTT

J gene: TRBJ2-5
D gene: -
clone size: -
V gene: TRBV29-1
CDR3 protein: CSVGMGETQYF
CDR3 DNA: TGCAGCGTTGGGATGGGAGAGACCCAGTACTTC

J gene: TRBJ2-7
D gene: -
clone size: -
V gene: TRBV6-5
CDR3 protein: CASSYSKLQYF
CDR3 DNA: TGTGCCAGCAGTTACTCGAAGCTGCAGTACTTC

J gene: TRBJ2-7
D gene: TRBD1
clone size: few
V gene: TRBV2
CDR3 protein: CASRPGQASYEQYF
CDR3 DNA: TGTGCCAGCAGGCCGGGACAGGCCTCCTACGAGCAGTACTTC

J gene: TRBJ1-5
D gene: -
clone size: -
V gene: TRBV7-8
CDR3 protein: CASSPTRVGLWAQHF
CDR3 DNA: TGTGCCAGCAGCCCGACACGGGTTGGACTATGGGCCCAGCATTTT